The source of this TCR beta chain is a study of cytomegalovirus exposure and HLA in healthy donors. General study points: According to a later analysis, most TCR beta chains associated with CMV appeared HLA-restricted.

Germline CDR1 SGDLS, CDR2 YYNGEE. The length of the CDR3 is 15 residues. V lost 0 bases, J lost 3 bases, and 3 bases stayed unmatched. This PCR relied on a set of 60 Vbeta primers and 13 Jbeta primers. TCRdb keeps only in-frame clones here, not all; method: immunoSEQ multiplex PCR. The sample lists approximately 130,000 clones; over 75% were seen once. Notes on this clone: The target antigen is unknown.

Specimen: PBMCs. The sequence derives from a middle-aged man in good health and CMV-seronegative. The chain carries TRBV9 and TRBJ1-2; 9 bases are shared with TRBD1. Here the CDR3 reads CASSVDGQGYYGYTF. The CDR3 DNA reads as TGTGCCAGCAGCGTAGATGGACAGGGGTACTATGGCTACACCTTC.